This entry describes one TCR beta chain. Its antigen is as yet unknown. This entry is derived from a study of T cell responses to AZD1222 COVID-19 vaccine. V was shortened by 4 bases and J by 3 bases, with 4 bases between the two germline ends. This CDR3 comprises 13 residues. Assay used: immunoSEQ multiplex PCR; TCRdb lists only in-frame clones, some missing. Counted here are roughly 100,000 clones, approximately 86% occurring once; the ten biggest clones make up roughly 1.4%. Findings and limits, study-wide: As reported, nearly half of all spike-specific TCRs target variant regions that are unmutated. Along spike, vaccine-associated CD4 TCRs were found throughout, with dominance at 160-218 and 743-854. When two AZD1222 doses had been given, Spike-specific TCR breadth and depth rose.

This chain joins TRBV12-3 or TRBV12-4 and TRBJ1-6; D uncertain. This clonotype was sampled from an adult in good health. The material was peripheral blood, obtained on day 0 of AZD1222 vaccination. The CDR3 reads CASSSLYNSPLHF. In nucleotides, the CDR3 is TGTGCCAGCAGTTCCCTCTATAATTCACCCCTCCACTTT.